This T cell receptor beta chain was sequenced for a study of cytomegalovirus exposure and HLA in healthy donors. In the study overall: The roughly 670 first-cohort repertoires shared a platform with the approximately 110 validation repertoires, as reported in a later analysis.

This CDR3 region has 13 residues. The germline V gene encodes CDR1 MGHDK and CDR2 SYGVNS. Trimming stripped 4 bases from V and 3 bases from J, with 10 bases between. Measured with immunoSEQ multiplex PCR; TCRdb has only the in-frame clones, and not every one. The table includes about 130,000 clones, about 90% detected once. The clonotype originates from a man aged 30-40 years in good health and CMV-seronegative. Sequences were obtained from PBMCs. The genes are TRBV25-1 and TRBJ2-7; D possibly corresponds to TRBD2 (5 bases). In DNA, the CDR3 is TGTGCCAGCAGTGGTCCGGGATACTACGAGCAGTACTTC. Amino acid sequence: CASSGPGYYEQYF.